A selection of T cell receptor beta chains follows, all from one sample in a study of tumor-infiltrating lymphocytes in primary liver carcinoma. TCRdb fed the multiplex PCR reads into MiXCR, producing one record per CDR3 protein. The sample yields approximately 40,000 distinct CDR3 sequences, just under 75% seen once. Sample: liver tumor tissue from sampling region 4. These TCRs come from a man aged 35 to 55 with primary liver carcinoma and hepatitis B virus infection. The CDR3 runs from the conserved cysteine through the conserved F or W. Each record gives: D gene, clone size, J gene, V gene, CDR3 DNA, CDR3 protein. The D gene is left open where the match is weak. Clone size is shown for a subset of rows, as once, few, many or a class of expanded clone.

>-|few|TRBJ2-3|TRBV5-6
TGTGCCAGCAACTTGGCGCTCGGAGATAGCACAGATACGCAGTATTTT
CASNLALGDSTDTQYF
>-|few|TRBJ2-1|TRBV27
TGTGCCAGCAGTTTACGCCTAGTCAATGAGCAGTTCTTC
CASSLRLVNEQFF
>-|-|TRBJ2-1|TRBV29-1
TGCAGCGTCTTAATCCCCTCCAGTGAGAATTTCTTC
CSVLIPSSENFF
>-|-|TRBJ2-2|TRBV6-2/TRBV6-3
TGTGCCAGCAGTTACTCTAGCGACACCGCGGAGCAGTTTTTT
CASSYSSDTAEQFF
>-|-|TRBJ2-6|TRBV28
TGTGCCAGCAGTCCCGCTCTAGCTCTCTCTGGGGCCAACGACCTGACTTTC
CASSPALALSGANDLTF
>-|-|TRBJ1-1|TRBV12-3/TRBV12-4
TGTGCCAGCAATTTCGATCAGGGGACCATGAACACTGAAGCTTTCTTT
CASNFDQGTMNTEAFF
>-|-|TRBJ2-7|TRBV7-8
TGTGCAAGCAGCGCCAAGACTAACGGCCCCTACGAGCAGTGCTTC
CASSAKTNGPYEQCF
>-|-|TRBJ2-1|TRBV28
TGTGCCAGAATATGGGGAGGTCCTTACAATGAGCAGTTCTTC
CARIWGGPYNEQFF
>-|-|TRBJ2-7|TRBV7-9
TGTGCCAGTAACTTTGGGGGTAGCTTCTACGAGCAGTACTTC
CASNFGGSFYEQYF
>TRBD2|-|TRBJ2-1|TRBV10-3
TGTGCCATCACTGTGACTAGCGGGAGGGCCGGGGAGCAGCTCTTC
CAITVTSGRAGEQLF
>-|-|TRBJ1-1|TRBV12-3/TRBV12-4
TGTGCCAGCAGTTCTAGTGACAACAACACTGAAGTTTTCTTT
CASSSSDNNTEVFF
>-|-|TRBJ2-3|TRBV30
TGTGCCTCTCAGAGACCCCAAGGCACAGAGACGCAGTATTTT
CASQRPQGTETQYF
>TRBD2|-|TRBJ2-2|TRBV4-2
TGTGCCAGGAGTTTGGAGGGAGGGGAACAAACCGGGGAGCTATTTTTT
CARSLEGGEQTGELFF
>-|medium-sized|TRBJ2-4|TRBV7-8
TGTGCCAGCAGCTTAGGGTGGCGGTCGCGTTTGGGCAAAAACATTCAGTACTTC
CASSLGWRSRLGKNIQYF
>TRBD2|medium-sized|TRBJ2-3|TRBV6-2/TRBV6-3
TGTGCCAGCAGTTCGAGACTAGCGGGGACAAGTGCTAGCACAGATACGCAGTATTTT
CASSSRLAGTSASTDTQYF
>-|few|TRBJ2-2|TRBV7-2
TGTGCCAGCAGCTTAAATAGTCTCGTGGAGCTATTTTTT
CASSLNSLVELFF
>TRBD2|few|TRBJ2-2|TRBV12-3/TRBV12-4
TGCGCCAGCACCCCACTAGCGGCCCTCGGCTGGGAGCCGTTTTTT
CASTPLAALGWEPFF
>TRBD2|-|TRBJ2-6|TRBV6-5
TGTGCCAGCAGTTCGTTCGTGACTAGCGGCTATTCTGGGGCCAACGTCCTGACTTTC
CASSSFVTSGYSGANVLTF
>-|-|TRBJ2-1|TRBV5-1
TGCCCCAGCAGCTTAGGGCTATCGGGTAACAATGAGCAGTTCTTC
CPSSLGLSGNNEQFF
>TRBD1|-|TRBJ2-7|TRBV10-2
TGCGCCAGCAGTTACAGGGGGAGTCCCTACGAGCAGTACTTC
CASSYRGSPYEQYF
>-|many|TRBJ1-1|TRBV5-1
TGCGCCAGCAACAAGGGGGGGGCGGATGAAGCTTTCTTT
CASNKGGADEAFF
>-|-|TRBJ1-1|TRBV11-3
TGCGCCAGCAGCTTAGCAATTAACACTGAAACTTTCTTT
CASSLAINTETFF
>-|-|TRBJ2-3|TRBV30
TGTCCCTCCGGCCTCACGGGAGACACAGATACGCAGTATTTT
CPSGLTGDTDTQYF
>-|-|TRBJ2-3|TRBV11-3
TGTGCCAGCAGTGACTGCTATAGGAATCAGCCCCAGTATTTT
CASSDCYRNQPQYF
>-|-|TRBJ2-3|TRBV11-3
TGTGCCAACAGCTTGGGGGGCACAGATATACAGTATTTT
CANSLGGTDIQYF
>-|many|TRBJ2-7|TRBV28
TGTGCCAGCAGTCGCAATACAGGGCATCCTTTGGCCGAGCAGTACTTC
CASSRNTGHPLAEQYF
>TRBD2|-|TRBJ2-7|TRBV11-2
TGTGCCAGCAACTTAACCCTAGCGGTGGCTAGCGGGCAGTACTTC
CASNLTLAVASGQYF
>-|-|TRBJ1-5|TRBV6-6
TGTGCCAGCAGTCGAGAGATTTATAGCAATCAGCCCCAGCATTTT
CASSREIYSNQPQHF
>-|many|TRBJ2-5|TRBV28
TGTGCCAGCAGTTCGAGCACAAAAGTAGGAGAGACCCAGTACTTC
CASSSSTKVGETQYF
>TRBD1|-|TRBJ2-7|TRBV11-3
TGTGCCACTCGACAGGGAGTGGCTTCCTACGAGCAATACTTC
CATRQGVASYEQYF
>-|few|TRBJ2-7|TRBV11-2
TGTACCAGCAGCTCTAACAGGAACTCCCACGGGCAGTACTTC
CTSSSNRNSHGQYF
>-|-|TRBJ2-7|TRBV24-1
TGTGTCACCAGCAGCGCGGCCTCCTACGAGCAGTACTTC
CVTSSAASYEQYF
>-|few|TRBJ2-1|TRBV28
TGTGCCAGCAGTTTACCGCAAGGGGCGGCTAGTGGGATGGCGTACAATGAGCGGTTCTTC
CASSLPQGAASGMAYNERFF
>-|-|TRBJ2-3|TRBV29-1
TGCAGCGTTGCCCCTACCAGAGACTCGCAGTATTTT
CSVAPTRDSQYF
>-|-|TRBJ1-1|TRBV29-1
TGCAACGTTGGATCCGGGTGGGGTATGAACGCTGGAGCTTTCTTT
CNVGSGWGMNAGAFF
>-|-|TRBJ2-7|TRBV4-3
TGTGCCAACAGCCAAGCAGTTTCCTACGAGCTGAACTTC
CANSQAVSYELNF
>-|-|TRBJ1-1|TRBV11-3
TGTGCCAGAAGCACTCGACATGGGACTGAAGCTTTCTTT
CARSTRHGTEAFF
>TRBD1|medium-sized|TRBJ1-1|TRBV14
TGTGCCAGCAGCCAAGGACAGGGGATAGAAGCTTTCTTT
CASSQGQGIEAFF
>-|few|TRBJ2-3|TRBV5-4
TGTGCCAGCAGCACTTCCCGCGCGCGAGCTAGCACAGATACACAGTATTTT
CASSTSRARASTDTQYF
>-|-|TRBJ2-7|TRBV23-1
TGCGCCAGCAGTCTGAGATTCTACGATCAGTGCTTC
CASSLRFYDQCF